This T cell receptor (beta chain) was recorded in a study of T-cell reconstitution after alpha-beta-depleted transplantation in children. This clonotype was seen a handful of times. This sample's TCRbeta library carried unique molecular identifier barcodes. MiXCR, run by TCRdb on the PCR reads, gives a single entry per CDR3 protein. The data hold about 870,000 distinct CDR3 sequences, with roughly 16% observed a single time. V lost 4 bases and J 0 bases, leaving 20 bases between the germline ends. The CDR3 consists of 18 residues. The clonotype originates from a male patient younger than 18 who had a stem cell transplant for acute lymphoblastic leukemia, so the T cells may come from the graft donor. V usage is TRBV12-3 or TRBV12-4 and J usage is TRBJ2-3, with D perhaps being TRBD1 or TRBD2 (8 bases each). The sample here was PBMCs, mostly from graft donor cells, taken 360 days after TCRalphabeta/CD19-depleted stem cell transplant. This CDR3 is CASSSGQGLGASTDTQYF. The CDR3 DNA reads TGTGCCAGCAGTTCCGGACAGGGACTAGGGGCTAGCACAGATACGCAGTATTTT.